Listed below are T cell receptor beta chains from one sample, sequenced in a study of shared clonotypes between healthy human individuals. Assay used: immunoSEQ multiplex PCR; TCRdb lists only in-frame clones, some missing. The sample includes about 2 million clones, approximately 95% of them seen just once. The sample was naive CD8+ T cells sorted from blood. The receptors derive from a man aged 18 to 29 in good health. The CDR3 runs from the conserved cysteine through the conserved F or W. Fields, in order: CDR3 length, clone size, D gene, V gene, J gene, CDR3 protein, CDR3 DNA. The D gene is left open where the match is weak. Clone size is given for some rows only: seen once, a few or many times, or a class if the clone is expanded.

length: 17
size: .
D: .
V: TRBV10-3
J: TRBJ1-1
CDR3: CAISESVGEGERTEAFF
DNA: TGTGCCATCAGTGAGTCCGTAGGGGAGGGGGAGAGAACTGAAGCTTTCTTT

length: 13
size: .
D: .
V: TRBV7-8
J: TRBJ2-7
CDR3: CASSSLWGYEQYF
DNA: TGTGCCAGCAGCTCACTGTGGGGATACGAGCAGTACTTC

length: 13
size: .
D: TRBD1
V: TRBV30
J: TRBJ1-1
CDR3: CALDRAPYTEAFF
DNA: TGTGCCTTAGACAGGGCCCCCTACACTGAAGCTTTCTTT

length: 14
size: .
D: TRBD1
V: TRBV13
J: TRBJ1-1
CDR3: CASSSRGSGTEAFF
DNA: TGTGCCAGCAGCTCCAGGGGGTCGGGAACTGAAGCTTTCTTT

length: 17
size: .
D: .
V: TRBV28
J: TRBJ2-5
CDR3: CASSFDPFTPGEETQYF
DNA: TGTGCCAGCAGTTTTGACCCTTTTACACCCGGGGAAGAGACCCAGTACTTC

length: 14
size: .
D: TRBD2
V: TRBV5-6
J: TRBJ2-1
CDR3: CASSGGLGSNEQFF
DNA: TGTGCCAGCAGCGGCGGACTAGGTTCGAATGAGCAGTTCTTC

length: 13
size: once
D: .
V: TRBV27
J: TRBJ2-7
CDR3: CASSYDSTYEQYF
DNA: TGTGCCAGCTCTTACGACTCGACCTACGAGCAGTACTTC

length: 16
size: .
D: .
V: TRBV4-1
J: TRBJ1-2
CDR3: CASSQGMRAPNYGYTF
DNA: TGCGCCAGCAGCCAGGGGATGAGGGCTCCTAACTATGGCTACACCTTC

length: 15
size: .
D: .
V: TRBV30
J: TRBJ2-7
CDR3: CAWKKGGSLWNEQYF
DNA: TGTGCCTGGAAGAAAGGGGGTTCTCTGTGGAACGAGCAGTACTTC

length: 15
size: few
D: .
V: TRBV4-2
J: TRBJ1-6
CDR3: CASSQGRGSGSPLHF
DNA: TGTGCCAGCAGCCAAGGAAGGGGAAGCGGCTCACCCCTCCACTTT

length: 13
size: .
D: .
V: TRBV28
J: TRBJ2-7
CDR3: CASSLGPGYEQYF
DNA: TGTGCCAGCAGTTTAGGGCCTGGCTACGAGCAGTACTTC

length: 15
size: .
D: TRBD2
V: TRBV4-3
J: TRBJ2-7
CDR3: CASSQSSGLSYEQYF
DNA: TGCGCCAGCAGCCAATCTAGCGGGCTTTCCTACGAGCAGTACTTC

length: 16
size: .
D: .
V: TRBV4-1
J: TRBJ1-2
CDR3: CASSQDPGYGGDGYTF
DNA: TGCGCCAGCAGCCAAGATCCCGGGTACGGGGGCGATGGCTACACCTTC

length: 14
size: .
D: .
V: TRBV11-2
J: TRBJ2-3
CDR3: CASSLEPSTDTQYF
DNA: TGTGCCAGCAGCTTAGAACCGAGCACAGATACGCAGTATTTT

length: 14
size: .
D: TRBD1
V: TRBV30
J: TRBJ1-4
CDR3: CAWSGVGGGEKLFF
DNA: TGTGCCTGGAGTGGGGTAGGGGGCGGCGAAAAACTGTTTTTT

length: 13
size: .
D: .
V: TRBV14
J: TRBJ2-7
CDR3: CASSQEADYEQYF
DNA: TGTGCCAGCAGCCAAGAGGCAGACTACGAGCAGTACTTC

length: 16
size: .
D: TRBD2
V: TRBV11-2
J: TRBJ2-1
CDR3: CASSPTPSGGYNEQFF
DNA: TGTGCCAGCAGCCCTACTCCCAGCGGGGGTTACAATGAGCAGTTCTTC

length: 14
size: once
D: TRBD1
V: TRBV6-5
J: TRBJ2-1
CDR3: CASSIQGPYNEQFF
DNA: TGTGCCAGCAGTATACAGGGGCCCTACAATGAGCAGTTCTTC

length: 14
size: once
D: .
V: TRBV10-2
J: TRBJ1-2
CDR3: CASSTTGLNYGYTF
DNA: TGCGCCAGCAGTACGACAGGACTTAACTATGGCTACACCTTC

length: 18
size: .
D: .
V: TRBV15
J: TRBJ1-1
CDR3: CATSRDGDKHEVNTEAFF
DNA: TGTGCCACCAGCAGGGACGGAGACAAGCACGAGGTGAACACTGAAGCTTTCTTT

length: 16
size: .
D: .
V: TRBV21-1
J: TRBJ1-6
CDR3: CASSKGAGTVNSPLHF
DNA: TGTGCCAGCAGCAAAGGGGCCGGGACGGTAAATTCACCCCTCCACTTT

length: 14
size: .
D: TRBD1
V: TRBV9
J: TRBJ1-1
CDR3: CASSADRGPTEAFF
DNA: TGTGCCAGCAGCGCGGACAGGGGGCCCACTGAAGCTTTCTTT

length: 15
size: .
D: .
V: TRBV15
J: TRBJ2-7
CDR3: CATSKGQMGLGEQYF
DNA: TGTGCCACCAGCAAGGGGCAGATGGGGCTAGGTGAGCAGTACTTC

length: 13
size: .
D: .
V: TRBV19
J: TRBJ2-7
CDR3: CASSTSSQSEQYF
DNA: TGTGCCAGTAGTACCAGCTCCCAGAGCGAGCAGTACTTC

length: 13
size: .
D: .
V: TRBV6-6
J: TRBJ2-2
CDR3: CASSSVDTGELFF
DNA: TGTGCCAGCAGCAGTGTGGACACCGGGGAGCTGTTTTTT

length: 16
size: .
D: .
V: TRBV5-1
J: TRBJ2-7
CDR3: CASSLALTGPTYEQYF
DNA: TGCGCCAGCAGCTTGGCTTTGACAGGCCCCACCTACGAGCAGTACTTC

length: 17
size: .
D: TRBD2
V: TRBV4-1
J: TRBJ2-7
CDR3: CASSQGGGLAASYEQYF
DNA: TGCGCCAGCAGCCAGGGCGGCGGACTAGCGGCTTCCTACGAGCAGTACTTC

length: 14
size: .
D: .
V: TRBV28
J: TRBJ1-1
CDR3: CASSLSPEGTEAFF
DNA: TGTGCCAGCAGTTTGTCGCCCGAGGGGACTGAAGCTTTCTTT

length: 12
size: .
D: .
V: TRBV29-1
J: TRBJ1-2
CDR3: CSVEGSNYGYTF
DNA: TGCAGCGTTGAGGGATCTAACTATGGCTACACCTTC